This T cell receptor (beta chain) was captured in a study of cytomegalovirus exposure and HLA in healthy donors (dated by TCRdb to about 2017). The study in broad terms: According to a later analysis, the 110 or so validation repertoires were produced on the same platform as the approximately 610 repertoires of the first cohort. The study aimed to test whether signatures of past pathogen exposure could be identified by cataloging public T cell receptors. A separate validation cohort of approximately 120 different subjects was used in addition to the approximately 670-subject first cohort. The study combined high-throughput TCR immunosequencing, statistical association of individual TCRs with disease status, and machine learning to predict cytomegalovirus infection status. Broad study findings and their caveats: The study listed approximately 160 TCR beta chains as associated with cytomegalovirus. According to the authors, the approach could potentially be generalized to other disease states and immunological phenotypes. Cytomegalovirus status was reported to be diagnosed by the classifier with high specificity and sensitivity in both the original and validation cohorts. In vitro tests confirmed that a few of the cytomegalovirus-associated TCR beta chains recognize cytomegalovirus antigens. Most TCR sequences were seen in very few donors, while some public TCRs were found in many individuals. The validation cohort had no HLA typing available for a later analysis, so co-occurrence within that cohort was assessed over all 120 or so repertoires. A later analysis found that TCRs clustered in the first cohort also tended to co-occur in the 95 to 150 validation repertoires, with more than 90% of cluster scores above 0.

The library was generated by the immunoSEQ multiplex PCR assay. As for the original processing: A statistical classification framework was built for diagnosing cytomegalovirus status from the catalog of TCR beta chain sequences. TCRdb's version of the immuneACCESS table is confined to in-frame rearrangements and falls short of the full clone set. An unresolved V gene accounts for under half of the shortfall where checked; the remainder is of unknown origin. Clone size and the V and J calls come from that table; the DNA yielded D and trimming. The sample table shows approximately 180,000 clones, and around 87% are seen once. The ten largest clones take up approximately 1.5% of the sample. Donors formed part of the validation cohort, which comprised 120 subjects and was distinct from the first cohort of fewer than 750 subjects. To note about this clone: Its antigen remains undetermined. Base qualities are not provided; no much larger clone lies one nucleotide away.

The TCR was taken from a woman aged 25 to 39 in good health and CMV-seronegative. Sequenced: PBMCs.

The bases read TGTGCCAGCTGGGGGACGGGAGAAGAGACCCAGTACTTC. This encodes CASWGTGEETQYF. The chain employs TRBV2 and TRBJ2-5, with a weak D call of TRBD2 (6 bases match). The CDR3 goes from the cysteine to the phenylalanine over 13 residues. Only the CDR3 portion is preserved as DNA: 39 bases, with reading frame beginning at the first base. CDR1 and CDR2 are read off the germline V gene as SNHLY and FYNNEI. The trim is 8 bases for V and 3 bases for J, with a gap of 13 bases between the germline ends.